Below are 12 T cell receptor beta chains sequenced from a single sample in a study of T cell responses to AZD1222 COVID-19 vaccine. Produced via immunoSEQ multiplex PCR; TCRdb's table is partial and in-frame only. The sample carries some 200,000 clones, about 93% recorded once. The sample was peripheral blood, taken on day 0 of MenACWY control vaccination. All receptors come from an adult in good health.

The J gene is TRBJ1-5, the V gene TRBV25-1; 12 bases are a match to TRBD1. From germline, CDR1 is MGHDK and CDR2 SYGVNS. CDR3 length equals 18 residues. J lost 5 bases, V lost 6 bases, and 14 bases had no gene match. CDR3: CASRDRDRGRSAHQPQHF. CDR3 bases: TGTGCCAGCAGAGACCGGGACAGGGGGCGCTCGGCTCATCAGCCCCAGCATTTT.

V gene TRBV3-1 (or the pseudogene TRBV3-2) combines with J gene TRBJ1-4; D is uncertain. Germline V gene sequence: CDR1 LGHDT, CDR2 YNNKEL (reference sequence). This CDR3 is built from 14 residues. The germline V and J ends were trimmed by 5 bases and 6 bases, with 13 bases remaining between them. CDR3 loop: CASSEHARDEKLFF. The CDR3 DNA reads TGTGCCAGCAGCGAACACGCCCGGGATGAAAAACTGTTTTTT.

The V gene is TRBV5-1, the J gene TRBJ1-1; possible D gene TRBD1, 5 bases. This CDR3 is 15 amino acids long. Germline V gene lookup returns CDR1 SGHRS and CDR2 YFSETQ. Trimming took off 0 bases at V and 1 base at J, with 10 bases between the two ends. The DNA for the CDR3 is TGCGCCAGCAGCTTGGAGGGCAGGGAGAACACTGAAGCTTTCTTT. Its protein is CASSLEGRENTEAFF.

The chain uses TRBV6-6 and TRBJ2-3, with 11 bases aligning to TRBD2. V lost 7 bases and J lost 1; bases outside the gene matches: 4. CDR3 size: 15 residues. The germline V gene has CDR1 MNHNY and CDR2 SVGAGI (reference sequence). The CDR3 protein is CASNLLAGGTDTQYF. CDR3 DNA sequence: TGTGCCAGCAACCTACTAGCGGGGGGCACAGATACGCAGTATTTT.

The V and J genes are TRBV6-2 or TRBV6-3 and TRBJ2-7; perhaps D is TRBD1 or TRBD2 (5 bases each). V was cut by 0 bases and J by 6 bases, with 9 bases left in between. The CDR3 has 13 residues. Germline V lookup: CDR1 MNHEY, CDR2 SVGEGT. CDR3 coding DNA: TGTGCCAGCAGTTACTCGAGGGGAGTCGAGCAGTACTTC. It specifies CASSYSRGVEQYF.

This chain joins TRBV29-1 and TRBJ2-6, with D possibly being TRBD1 or TRBD2 (5 bases each). Trimming removed 3 bases at V and 4 bases at J, with 13 bases between. This CDR3 has 15 amino acids. Per the germline V gene, CDR1 is SQVTM and CDR2 is ANQGSEA. CDR3 protein: CSVDPGQSGANVLTF. CDR3 in DNA: TGCAGCGTTGATCCGGGGCAGTCCGGGGCCAACGTCCTGACTTTC.

The chain combines TRBV10-1 with TRBJ2-2; no firm D call. Germline V gives CDR1 WNHNN, CDR2 SYGVQD (reference sequence). This CDR3 has 18 residues. Deletions cut 7 bases from V and 6 bases from J, with 27 bases between. The CDR3 DNA reads TGCGCCAGCATCTCAGTTAACGTAGGTTTCGGTGGGGCCGGGGAGCTGTTTTTT. Translating it yields CASISVNVGFGGAGELFF.

A remark on this clone: The junction shows a germline mismatch at one end, possibly a read error. Distinct nucleotide sequences in the sample also encode this CDR3. The chain couples TRBV4-3 to TRBJ1-1; 9 positions match TRBD1. Germline V lookup: CDR1 LGHNA, CDR2 YSLEER. The CDR3 loop spans 16 amino acids. CDR3 DNA: TGCGCCAGCAGCCAAGTCAGGACAGGGGTTTACACGGAAGCTTTCTTT. It yields the protein CASSQVRTGVYTEAFF.

This CDR3 is CASSLAGGDQPQHF. The CDR3 bases are TGTGCCAGCAGCCTCGCTGGAGGGGACCAGCCCCAGCATTTT. J is TRBJ1-5 and V is TRBV11-2, with a tentative D call TRBD1 (5 bases). V dropped 5 bases and J dropped 7 bases, with 15 bases sitting between them. The germline CDR1 and CDR2 sequences are SGHAT and FQNNGV. This CDR3 contains 14 residues.

As regards this clone: This sample includes further DNA sequences coding for the same CDR3. The CDR3 bases are TGTGCCAGCAGCCTCGGACAGAACACTGAAGCTTTCTTT. This codes for CASSLGQNTEAFF. V usage is TRBV11-2 and J usage is TRBJ1-1, with D tentatively TRBD1 (5 bases). V was pared by 5 bases and J by 1 base, with 8 bases between. This CDR3 comprises 13 residues. CDR1 SGHAT and CDR2 FQNNGV come from the germline V gene.

The J gene is TRBJ2-3, the V gene TRBV5-5, with 8 bases identical to TRBD1. CDR1 SGHKS and CDR2 YYEKEE come from the germline V gene (reference sequence). CDR3 length equals 18 residues. J was trimmed by 5 bases and V by 5 bases; bases with no gene match: 19. Written as DNA, the CDR3 is TGTGCCAGCAGACCTCGGAGGGCCGGGACAGGACGCATAGATACGCAGTATTTT. This codes for CASRPRRAGTGRIDTQYF.

About this clone: Other DNA sequences in the same sample also yield this CDR3. The chain has TRBV11-2 and TRBJ1-1, with no clear D. This CDR3 contains 11 residues. The germline gives CDR1 SGHAT, CDR2 FQNNGV. The germline V and J ends were trimmed by 3 bases and 2 bases, with 1 base remaining between them. CDR3 in DNA: TGTGCCAGCAGCTTTAACACTGAAGCTTTCTTT. Translation: CASSFNTEAFF.